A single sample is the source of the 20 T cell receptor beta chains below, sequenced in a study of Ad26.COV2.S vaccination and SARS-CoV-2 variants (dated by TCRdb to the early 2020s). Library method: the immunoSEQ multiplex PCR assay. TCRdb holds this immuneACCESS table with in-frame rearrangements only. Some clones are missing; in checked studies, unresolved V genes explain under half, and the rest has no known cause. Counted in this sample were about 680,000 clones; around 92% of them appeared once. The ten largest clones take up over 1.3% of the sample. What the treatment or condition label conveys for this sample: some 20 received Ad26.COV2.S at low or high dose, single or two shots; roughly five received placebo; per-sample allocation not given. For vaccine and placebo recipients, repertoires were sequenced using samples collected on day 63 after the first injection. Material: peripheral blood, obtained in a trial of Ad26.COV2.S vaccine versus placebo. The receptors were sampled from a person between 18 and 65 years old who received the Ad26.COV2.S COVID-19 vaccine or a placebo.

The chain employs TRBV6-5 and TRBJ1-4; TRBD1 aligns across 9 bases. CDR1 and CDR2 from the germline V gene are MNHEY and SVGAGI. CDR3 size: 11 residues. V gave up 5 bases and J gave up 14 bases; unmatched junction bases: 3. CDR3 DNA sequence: TGTGCCAGCAGTCAGGGACAGGGCCTGTTTTTT. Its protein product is CASSQGQGLFF.

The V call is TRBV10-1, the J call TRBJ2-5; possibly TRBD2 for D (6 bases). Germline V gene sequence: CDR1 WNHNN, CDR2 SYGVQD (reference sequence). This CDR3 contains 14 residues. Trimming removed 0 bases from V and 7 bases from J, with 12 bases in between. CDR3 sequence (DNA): TGCGCCAGCAGTGAGTCAGTACCCGGGGGGACCCAGTACTTC. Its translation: CASSESVPGGTQYF.

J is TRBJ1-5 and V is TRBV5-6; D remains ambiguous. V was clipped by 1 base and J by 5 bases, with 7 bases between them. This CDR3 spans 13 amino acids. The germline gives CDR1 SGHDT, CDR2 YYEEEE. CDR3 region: CASSLLNHQPQHF. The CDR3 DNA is TGTGCCAGCAGCTTGTTAAACCATCAGCCCCAGCATTTT.

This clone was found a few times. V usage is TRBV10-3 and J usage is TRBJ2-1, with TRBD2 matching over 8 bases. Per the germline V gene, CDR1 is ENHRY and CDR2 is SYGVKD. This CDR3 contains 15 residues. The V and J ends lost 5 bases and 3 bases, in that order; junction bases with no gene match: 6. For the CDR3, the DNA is TGTGCCATCAGTACTAGCGGAGTGGGCTACAATGAGCAGTTCTTC. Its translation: CAISTSGVGYNEQFF.

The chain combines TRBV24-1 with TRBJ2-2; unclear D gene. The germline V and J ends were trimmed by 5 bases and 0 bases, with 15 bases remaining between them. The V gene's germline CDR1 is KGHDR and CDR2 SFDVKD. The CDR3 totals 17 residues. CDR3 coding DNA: TGTGCCACCAGTGCTAATGGGAACCCGACGAACACCGGGGAGCTGTTTTTT. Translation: CATSANGNPTNTGELFF.

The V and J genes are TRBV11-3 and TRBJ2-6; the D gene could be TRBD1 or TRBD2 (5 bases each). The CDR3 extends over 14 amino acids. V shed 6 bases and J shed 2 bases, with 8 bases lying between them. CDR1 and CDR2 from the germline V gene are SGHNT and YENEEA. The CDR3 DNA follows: TGTGCCAGCAGTCAGGGAGCTGGGGCCAACGTCCTGACTTTC. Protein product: CASSQGAGANVLTF.

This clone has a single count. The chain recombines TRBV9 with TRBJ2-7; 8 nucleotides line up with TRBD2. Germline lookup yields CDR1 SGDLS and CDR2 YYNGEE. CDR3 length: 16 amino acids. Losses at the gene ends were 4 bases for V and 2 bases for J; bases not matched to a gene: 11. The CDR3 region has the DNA TGTGCCAGCAGCCCGGGGGGGGCTAGGTTTACCTACGAGCAGTACTTC. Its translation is CASSPGGARFTYEQYF.

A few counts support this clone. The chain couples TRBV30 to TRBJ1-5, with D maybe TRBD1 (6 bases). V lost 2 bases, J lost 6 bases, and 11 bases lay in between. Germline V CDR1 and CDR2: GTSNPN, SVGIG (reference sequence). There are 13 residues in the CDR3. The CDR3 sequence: CAWSPGVGQPQHF. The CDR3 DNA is TGTGCCTGGAGTCCAGGGGTTGGTCAGCCCCAGCATTTT.

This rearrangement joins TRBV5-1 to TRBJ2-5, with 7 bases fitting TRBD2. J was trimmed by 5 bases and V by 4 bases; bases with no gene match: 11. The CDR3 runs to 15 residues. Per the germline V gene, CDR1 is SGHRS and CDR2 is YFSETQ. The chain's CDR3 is CASSLERGGSETQYF. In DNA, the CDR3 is TGCGCCAGCAGCCTTGAGCGGGGCGGATCGGAGACCCAGTACTTC.

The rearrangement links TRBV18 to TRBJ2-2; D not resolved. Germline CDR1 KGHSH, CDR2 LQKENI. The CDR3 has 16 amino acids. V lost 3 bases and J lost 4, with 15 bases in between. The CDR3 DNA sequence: TGTGCCAGCTCACCCCCGAGTACGCCCTCCACCGGGGAGCTGTTTTTT. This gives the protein CASSPPSTPSTGELFF. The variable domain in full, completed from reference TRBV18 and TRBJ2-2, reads NAGVMQNPRHLVRRRGQEARLRCSPMKGHSHVYWYRQLPEEGLKFMVYLQKENIIDESGMPKERFSAEFPKEGPSILRIQQVVRGDSAAYFCASSPPSTPSTGELFFGEGSRLTVL.

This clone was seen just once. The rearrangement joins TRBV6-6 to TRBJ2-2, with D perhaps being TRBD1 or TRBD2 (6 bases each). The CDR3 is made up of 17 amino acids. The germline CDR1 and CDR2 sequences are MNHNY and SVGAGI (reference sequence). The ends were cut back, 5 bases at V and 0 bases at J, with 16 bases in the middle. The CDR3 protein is CASSPRGLSANTGELFF. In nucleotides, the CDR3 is TGTGCCAGCAGTCCCAGGGGACTCTCCGCGAACACCGGGGAGCTGTTTTTT.

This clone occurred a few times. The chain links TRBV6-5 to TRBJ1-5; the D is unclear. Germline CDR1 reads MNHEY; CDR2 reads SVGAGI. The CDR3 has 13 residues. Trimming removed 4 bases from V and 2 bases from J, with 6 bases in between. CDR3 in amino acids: CASSSSRNQPQHF. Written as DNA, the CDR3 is TGTGCCAGCAGTTCATCTCGCAATCAGCCCCAGCATTTT.

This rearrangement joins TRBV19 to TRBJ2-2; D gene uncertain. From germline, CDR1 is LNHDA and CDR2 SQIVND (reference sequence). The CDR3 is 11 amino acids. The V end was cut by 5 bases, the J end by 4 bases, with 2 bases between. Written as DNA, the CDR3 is TGTGCCAGTAGTCCCACCGGGGAGCTGTTTTTT. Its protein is CASSPTGELFF.

The CDR3 loop is CASSPSGTAKNGYTF. The CDR3 region has the DNA TGTGCCAGCTCACCGTCCGGGACTGCCAAGAATGGCTACACCTTC. The rearrangement uses TRBV18 and TRBJ1-2; perhaps TRBD1 as D (5 bases). The CDR3 totals 15 residues. Per the germline V gene, CDR1 is KGHSH and CDR2 is LQKENI. Trimming cost V 3 bases and J 6 bases, with 17 bases left between them.

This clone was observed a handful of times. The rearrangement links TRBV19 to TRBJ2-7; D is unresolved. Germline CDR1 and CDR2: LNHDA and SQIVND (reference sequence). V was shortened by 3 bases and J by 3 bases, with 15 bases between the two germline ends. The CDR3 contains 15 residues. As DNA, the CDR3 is TGTGCCAGTAGTATTGGGCAGGCTTTTTACTACGAGCAGTACTTC. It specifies CASSIGQAFYYEQYF.

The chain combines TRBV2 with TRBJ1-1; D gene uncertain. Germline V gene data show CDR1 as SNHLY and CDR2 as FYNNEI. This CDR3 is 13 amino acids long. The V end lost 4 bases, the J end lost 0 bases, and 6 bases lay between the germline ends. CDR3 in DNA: TGTGCCAGCAGTGCGAGCATGAACACTGAAGCTTTCTTT. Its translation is CASSASMNTEAFF.

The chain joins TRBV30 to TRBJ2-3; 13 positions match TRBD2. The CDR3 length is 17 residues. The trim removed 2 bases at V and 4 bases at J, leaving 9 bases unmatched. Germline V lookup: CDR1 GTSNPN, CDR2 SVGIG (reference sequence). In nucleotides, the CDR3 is TGTGCCTGGAGTCCCCGTCGACTAGCGGGAGGTTCAGATACGCAGTATTTT. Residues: CAWSPRRLAGGSDTQYF.

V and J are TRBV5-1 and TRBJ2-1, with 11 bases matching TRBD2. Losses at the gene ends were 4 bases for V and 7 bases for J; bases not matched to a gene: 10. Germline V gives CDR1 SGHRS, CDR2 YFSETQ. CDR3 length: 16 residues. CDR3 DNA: TGCGCCAGCAGCAGCCTACTAGCGGGAGTTGGAAATGAGCAGTTCTTC. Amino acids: CASSSLLAGVGNEQFF.

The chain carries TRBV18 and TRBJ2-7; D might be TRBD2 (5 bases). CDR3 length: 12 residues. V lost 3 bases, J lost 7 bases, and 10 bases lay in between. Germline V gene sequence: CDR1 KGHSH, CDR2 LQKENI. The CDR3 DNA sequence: TGTGCCAGCTCACCTGAAGGGAGAGAGCAGTACTTC. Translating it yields CASSPEGREQYF.

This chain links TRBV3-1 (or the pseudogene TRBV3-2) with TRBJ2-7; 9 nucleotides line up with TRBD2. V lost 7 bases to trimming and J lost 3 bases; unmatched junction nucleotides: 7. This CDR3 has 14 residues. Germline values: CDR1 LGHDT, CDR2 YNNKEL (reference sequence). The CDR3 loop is CASKPSGTYYEQYF. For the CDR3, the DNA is TGTGCCAGCAAACCTAGCGGGACCTACTACGAGCAGTACTTC.